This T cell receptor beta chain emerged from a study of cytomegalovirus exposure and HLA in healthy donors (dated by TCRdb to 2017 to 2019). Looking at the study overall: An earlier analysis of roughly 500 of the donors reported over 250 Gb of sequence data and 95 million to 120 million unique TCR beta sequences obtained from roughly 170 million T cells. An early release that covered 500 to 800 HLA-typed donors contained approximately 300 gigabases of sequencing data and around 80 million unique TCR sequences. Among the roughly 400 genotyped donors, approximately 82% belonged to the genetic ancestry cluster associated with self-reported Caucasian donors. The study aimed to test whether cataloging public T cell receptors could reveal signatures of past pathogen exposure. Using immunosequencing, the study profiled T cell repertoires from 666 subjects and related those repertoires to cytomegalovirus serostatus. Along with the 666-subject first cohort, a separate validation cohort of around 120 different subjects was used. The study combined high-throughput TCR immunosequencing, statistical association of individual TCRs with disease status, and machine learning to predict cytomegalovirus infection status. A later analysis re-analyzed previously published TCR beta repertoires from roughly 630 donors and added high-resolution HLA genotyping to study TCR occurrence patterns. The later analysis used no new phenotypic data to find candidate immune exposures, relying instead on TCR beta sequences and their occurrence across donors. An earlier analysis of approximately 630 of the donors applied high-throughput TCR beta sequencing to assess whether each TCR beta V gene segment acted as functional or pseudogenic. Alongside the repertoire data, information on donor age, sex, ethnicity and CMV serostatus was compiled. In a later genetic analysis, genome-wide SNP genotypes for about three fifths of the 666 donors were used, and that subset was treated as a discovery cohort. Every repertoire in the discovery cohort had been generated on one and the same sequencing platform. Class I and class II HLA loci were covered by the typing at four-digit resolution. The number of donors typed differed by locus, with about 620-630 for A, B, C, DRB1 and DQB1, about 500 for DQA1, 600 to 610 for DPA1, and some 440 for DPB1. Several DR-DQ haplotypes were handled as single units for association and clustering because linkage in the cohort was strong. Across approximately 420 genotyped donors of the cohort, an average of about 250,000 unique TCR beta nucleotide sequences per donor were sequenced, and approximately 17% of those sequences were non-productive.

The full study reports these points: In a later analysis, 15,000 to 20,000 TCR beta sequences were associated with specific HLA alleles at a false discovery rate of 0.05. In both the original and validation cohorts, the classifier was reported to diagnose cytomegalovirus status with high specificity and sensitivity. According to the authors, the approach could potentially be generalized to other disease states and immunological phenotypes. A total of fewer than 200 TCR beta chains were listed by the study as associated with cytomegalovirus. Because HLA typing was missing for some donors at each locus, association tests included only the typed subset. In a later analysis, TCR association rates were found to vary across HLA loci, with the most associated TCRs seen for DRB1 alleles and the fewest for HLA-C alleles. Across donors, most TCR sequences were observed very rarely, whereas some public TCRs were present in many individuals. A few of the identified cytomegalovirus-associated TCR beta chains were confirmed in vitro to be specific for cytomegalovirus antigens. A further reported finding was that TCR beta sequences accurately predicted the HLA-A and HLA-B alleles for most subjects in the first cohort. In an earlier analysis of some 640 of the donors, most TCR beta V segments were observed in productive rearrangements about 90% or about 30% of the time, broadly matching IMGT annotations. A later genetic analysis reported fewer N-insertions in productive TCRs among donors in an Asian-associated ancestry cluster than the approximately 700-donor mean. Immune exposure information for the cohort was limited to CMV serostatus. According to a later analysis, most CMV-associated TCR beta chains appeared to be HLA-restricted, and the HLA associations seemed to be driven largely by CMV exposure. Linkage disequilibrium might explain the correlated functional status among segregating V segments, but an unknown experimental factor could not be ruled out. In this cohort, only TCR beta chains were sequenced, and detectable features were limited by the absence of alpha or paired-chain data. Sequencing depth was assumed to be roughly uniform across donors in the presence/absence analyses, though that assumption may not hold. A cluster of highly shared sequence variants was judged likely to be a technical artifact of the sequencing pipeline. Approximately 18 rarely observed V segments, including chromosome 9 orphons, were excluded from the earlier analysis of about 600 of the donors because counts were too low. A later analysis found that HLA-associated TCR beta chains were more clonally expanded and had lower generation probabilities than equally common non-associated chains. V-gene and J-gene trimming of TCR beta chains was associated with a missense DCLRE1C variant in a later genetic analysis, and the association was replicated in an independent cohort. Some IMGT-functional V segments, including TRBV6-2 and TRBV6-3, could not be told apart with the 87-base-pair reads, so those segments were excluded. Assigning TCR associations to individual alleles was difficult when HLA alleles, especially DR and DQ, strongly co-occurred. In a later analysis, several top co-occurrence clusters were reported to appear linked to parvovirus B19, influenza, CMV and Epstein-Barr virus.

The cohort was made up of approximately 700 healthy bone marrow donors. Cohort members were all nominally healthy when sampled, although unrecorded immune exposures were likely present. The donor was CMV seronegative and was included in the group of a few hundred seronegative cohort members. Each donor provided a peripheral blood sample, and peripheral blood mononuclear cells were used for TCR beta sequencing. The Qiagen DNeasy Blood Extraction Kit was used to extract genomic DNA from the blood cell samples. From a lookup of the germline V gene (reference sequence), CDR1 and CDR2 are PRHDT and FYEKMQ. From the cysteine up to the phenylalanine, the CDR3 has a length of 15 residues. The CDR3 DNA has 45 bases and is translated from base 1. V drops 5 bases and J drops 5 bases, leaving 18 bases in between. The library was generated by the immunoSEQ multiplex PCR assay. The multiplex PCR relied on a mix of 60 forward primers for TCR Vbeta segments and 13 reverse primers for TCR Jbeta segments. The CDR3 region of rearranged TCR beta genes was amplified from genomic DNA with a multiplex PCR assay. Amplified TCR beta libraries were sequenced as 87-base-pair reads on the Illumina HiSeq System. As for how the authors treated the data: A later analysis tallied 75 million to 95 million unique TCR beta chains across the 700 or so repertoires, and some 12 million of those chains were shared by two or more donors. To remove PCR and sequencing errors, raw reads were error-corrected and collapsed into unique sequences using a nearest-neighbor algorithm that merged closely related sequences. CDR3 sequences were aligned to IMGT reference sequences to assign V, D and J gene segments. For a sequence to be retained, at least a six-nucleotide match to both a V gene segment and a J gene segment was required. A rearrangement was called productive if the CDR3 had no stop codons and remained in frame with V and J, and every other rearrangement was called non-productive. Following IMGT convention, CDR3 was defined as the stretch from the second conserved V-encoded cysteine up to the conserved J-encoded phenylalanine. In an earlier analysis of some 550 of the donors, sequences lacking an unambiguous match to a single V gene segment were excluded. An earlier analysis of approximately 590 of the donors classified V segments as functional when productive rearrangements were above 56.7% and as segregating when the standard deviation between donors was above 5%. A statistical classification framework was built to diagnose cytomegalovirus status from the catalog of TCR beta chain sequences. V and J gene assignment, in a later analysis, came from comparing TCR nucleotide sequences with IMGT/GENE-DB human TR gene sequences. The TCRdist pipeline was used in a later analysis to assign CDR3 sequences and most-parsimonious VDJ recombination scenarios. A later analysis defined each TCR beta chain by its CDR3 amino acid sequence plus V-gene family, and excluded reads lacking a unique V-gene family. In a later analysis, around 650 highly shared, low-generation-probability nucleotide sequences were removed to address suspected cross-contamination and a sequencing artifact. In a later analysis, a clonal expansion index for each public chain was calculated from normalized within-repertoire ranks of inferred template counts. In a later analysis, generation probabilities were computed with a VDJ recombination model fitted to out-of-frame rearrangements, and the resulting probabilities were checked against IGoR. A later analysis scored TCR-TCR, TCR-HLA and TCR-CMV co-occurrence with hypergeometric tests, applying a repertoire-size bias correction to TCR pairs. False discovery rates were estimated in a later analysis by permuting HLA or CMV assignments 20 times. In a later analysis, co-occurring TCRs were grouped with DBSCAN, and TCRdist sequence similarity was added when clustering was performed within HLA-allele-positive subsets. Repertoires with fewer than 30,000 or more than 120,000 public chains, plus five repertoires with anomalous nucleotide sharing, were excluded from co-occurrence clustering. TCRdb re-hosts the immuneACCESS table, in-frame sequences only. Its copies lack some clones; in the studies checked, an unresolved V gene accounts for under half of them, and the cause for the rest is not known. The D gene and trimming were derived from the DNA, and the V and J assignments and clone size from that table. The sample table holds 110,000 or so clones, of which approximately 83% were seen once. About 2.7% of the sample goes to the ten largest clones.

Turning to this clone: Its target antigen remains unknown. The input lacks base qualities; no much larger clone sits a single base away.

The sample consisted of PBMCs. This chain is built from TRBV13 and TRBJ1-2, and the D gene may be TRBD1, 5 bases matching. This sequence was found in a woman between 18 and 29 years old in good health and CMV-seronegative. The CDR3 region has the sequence CASSRSGLRVYGYTF. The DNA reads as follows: TGTGCCAGCAGCCGATCGGGACTACGAGTATATGGCTACACCTTC.